A single sample gave rise to the 11 T cell receptor beta chains below, sequenced in a study of blood T cell repertoires in COVID-19. Profiled with immunoSEQ multiplex PCR; TCRdb holds only in-frame clones, not every one. This sample has roughly 100,000 clones; roughly four fifths occur once, and the top ten carry 8% to 9.5%. Sequencing was performed on peripheral blood. The origin of the receptors is a woman in her seventies with acute or convalescent COVID-19.

The chain employs TRBV4-3 and TRBJ1-6; the match to TRBD1 covers 9 bases. There are 17 residues in the CDR3. Trimming removed 4 bases from V and 9 bases from J; junction bases left unmatched: 13. Germline loops: CDR1 LGHNA, CDR2 YSLEER. This CDR3 reads CASSPSGTGISGSPLHF. As DNA, the CDR3 is TGCGCCAGCAGCCCCTCCGGGACAGGGATTTCGGGTTCACCCCTCCACTTT.

The chain couples TRBV7-9 to TRBJ2-7, with 8 bases matching TRBD2. The CDR3 length is 13 residues. The V gene end was trimmed by 5 bases and the J gene end by 3 bases; junction bases not matched to a gene: 3. Germline values: CDR1 SEHNR, CDR2 FQNEAQ (reference sequence). CDR3 sequence: CASSGTSIYEQYF. For the CDR3, the DNA is TGTGCCAGCAGCGGGACTAGTATCTACGAGCAGTACTTC.

Concerning this clone itself: Other DNA variants within this sample encode the same CDR3. V gene TRBV3-1 (or the pseudogene TRBV3-2) combines with J gene TRBJ1-2; D call uncertain. V was cut by 1 base and J by 0 bases, with 9 bases left in between. Germline V lookup: CDR1 LGHDT, CDR2 YNNKEL (reference sequence). This CDR3 contains 15 residues. The CDR3: CASSQGRGPNYGYTF. In DNA, the CDR3 is TGTGCCAGCAGCCAAGGTAGAGGTCCTAACTATGGCTACACCTTC.

DNA for the CDR3: TGTGCCAGTAGCTCAGTCCGGAATCCGGGACAGGGATACGAGCAGTACTTC. Translating it yields CASSSVRNPGQGYEQYF. The chain recombines TRBV19 with TRBJ2-7; 9 bases fit TRBD1. The CDR3 extends over 17 amino acids. The J segment lost 4 bases and the V segment lost 6 bases, leaving 16 bases of the junction unmatched. The germline gives CDR1 LNHDA, CDR2 SQIVND (reference sequence). Looking up the rest from reference TRBV19 and TRBJ2-7 gives the full variable domain: DGGITQSPKYLFRKEGQNVTLSCEQNLNHDAMYWYRQDPGQGLRLIYYSQIVNDFQKGDIAEGYSVSREKKESFPLTVTSAQKNPTAFYLCASSSVRNPGQGYEQYFGPGTRLTVT.

The chain has TRBV7-8 and TRBJ2-7; 8 bases fit TRBD2. This CDR3 is 16 amino acids long. V shed 6 bases and J 0 bases; nucleotides not matched to a gene: 10. Germline values: CDR1 SGHVS, CDR2 FQNEAQ. CDR3 in amino acids: CASSYGGSGSSYEQYF. The CDR3 coding sequence is TGTGCCAGCAGTTACGGGGGGAGCGGGAGCTCCTACGAGCAGTACTTC.

The rearrangement links TRBV11-2 to TRBJ1-3; TRBD1 is a possible D gene (5 bases). The germline V gene encodes CDR1 SGHAT and CDR2 FQNNGV. The CDR3 contains 15 residues. With 5 bases removed from V and 2 bases from J, the gap between germline ends came to 13 bases. CDR3 sequence reads: CASSPIAGPGNTIYF. The CDR3 nucleotides read TGTGCCAGCAGCCCAATAGCAGGGCCTGGAAACACCATATATTTT.

V usage is TRBV4-1 and J usage is TRBJ1-2, with 8 bases lining up with TRBD1. J was trimmed by 2 bases and V by 0 bases; bases with no gene match: 2. The CDR3 is made up of 15 amino acids. Germline V gene data show CDR1 as MGHRA and CDR2 as YSYEKL. The CDR3 DNA follows: TGCGCCAGCAGCCAAGAGACAGGGGACAACTATGGCTACACCTTC. It specifies CASSQETGDNYGYTF.

This chain connects TRBV28 to TRBJ1-2, with D uncertain. Germline V lookup: CDR1 MDHEN, CDR2 SYDVKM. The CDR3 is made up of 14 amino acids. Trimming removed 1 base at V and 4 bases at J, with 10 bases between. The CDR3 coding sequence is TGTGCCAGCAGTTTATCCCCAGGCCTCTATGGCTACACCTTC. It encodes CASSLSPGLYGYTF.

The chain carries TRBV29-1 and TRBJ2-7, with D possibly being TRBD1 (6 bases). V was trimmed by 0 bases and J by 6 bases, leaving 15 bases between them. Germline CDR1 is SQVTM and CDR2 is ANQGSEA. This CDR3 spans 14 amino acids. In DNA, the CDR3 is TGCAGCGTTGAAGATCGGTCGCAGGGGATCGAGCAGTACTTC. This codes for CSVEDRSQGIEQYF.

The CDR3 loop is CASSSISAGQETQYF. CDR3 sequence (DNA): TGTGCCAGCAGTTCTATCTCGGCGGGGCAAGAGACCCAGTACTTC. V gene TRBV27 combines with J gene TRBJ2-5, with D possibly being TRBD2 (6 bases). Trimming took 4 bases from V and 2 from J, leaving 14 bases between them. The CDR3 has 15 residues. Germline V gene data show CDR1 as MNHEY and CDR2 as SMNVEV (reference sequence).

CDR3 amino acids: CASNRALGQGVYEQYF. The CDR3 bases are TGTGCCAGCAACCGCGCCCTCGGACAGGGTGTGTACGAGCAGTACTTC. V and J are TRBV2 and TRBJ2-7, with 8 positions matching TRBD1. The CDR3 has 16 amino acids. The trim removed 7 bases at V and 4 bases at J, leaving 15 bases unmatched. CDR1 SNHLY and CDR2 FYNNEI come from the germline V gene.